This entry features one T cell receptor (beta chain) sequence. The data stem from a study of blood T cell repertoires in COVID-19. Across the study: Italy, Spain and the United States were the sources of the convalescent and acute COVID-19 samples.

This CDR3 region has 15 residues. Trimming took 1 base from V and 1 from J, leaving 11 bases between them. The germline V gene has CDR1 SGHRS and CDR2 YFSETQ. Generated by immunoSEQ multiplex PCR, the TCRdb table keeps only in-frame clones and is missing some. The profile shows roughly 250,000 clones, around 89% of them singletons. Each participant's cohort was designated according to participant-reported clinical history. Recovery meant two consecutive negative NP/OP PCR tests, professional clearance, or resolved symptoms. The rearrangement uses TRBV5-1 and TRBJ1-1; maybe TRBD1 (5 bases). The receptor comes from a woman aged 18 to 35 who had recovered from COVID-19. The specimen sequenced was PBMCs or T cells enriched from blood (not recorded which). The CDR3 sequence is CASSLLTGTNTEAFF. The CDR3 coding sequence is TGCGCCAGCAGCTTGCTCACAGGCACGAACACTGAAGCTTTCTTT.